This T cell receptor (beta chain) was retrieved from a study of vaccination effects on CD4 cells after COVID-19. On the study more broadly: Two-dose vaccination with either BNT162b2 or mRNA-1273 was given to the participants.

Whole-study findings and limits: The study found marked clonal contraction of infection- and vaccine-induced clones late after vaccination.

CDR1 is SGHNT, CDR2 YYREEE, per germline (reference sequence). Trimming cost V 3 bases and J 0 bases; bases outside gene matches: 4. The CDR3 runs to 16 residues. Produced via immunoSEQ multiplex PCR; TCRdb's table is partial and in-frame only. The sample includes 25,000 or so clones, under 75% seen only once; the top ten take roughly an eighth. In the ViraFEST assay, antigen-specific CD4+ clonotypes were identified by expansion after peptide-pool stimulation. Isolation of CD4+ T cells took place after approximately 10 days of culture. Negative nucleocapsid antibody tests before and after vaccination confirmed no previous SARS-CoV-2 infection. For each well, 1.5 million to 2.5 million PBMC were cultured with around 9.8 IU/ml IL-2 and 9 to 10 ug/ml peptides. Cultures received IL-2 medium that replaced half the medium on days 3 and 7. Of note for this clone: Its antigen is unknown.

This sequence originates from a human donor who received a COVID-19 vaccine. The material sequenced was CD4+ T cells from PBMCs cultured with HCoV-OC43 spike peptides, taken before COVID-19 vaccination. Documented subset: HCoV-OC43 spike overlapping peptide pool stimulation. J is TRBJ2-1 and V is TRBV5-4; 9 nucleotides match TRBD2. The CDR3 DNA is TGTGCCAGCAGCTCTAGCGGGGCAAGCTCCTACAATGAGCAGTTCTTC. It yields the protein CASSSSGASSYNEQFF.